This is a list of T cell receptor beta chains from one sample in a study of blood T cells in healthy people across ages. Each CDR3 protein is one row after TCRdb ran MiXCR on the 5' RACE reads. In the table there are hundreds of thousands of distinct CDR3 sequences, roughly 60% of which are singletons. Sequencing input: blood. Receptor source: a man aged 25-45 years in good health. Both conserved end residues are part of each CDR3. A D gene is named only where the DNA matches it firmly. Some rows mark clone size as missing; the rest say once, few, many or name a class of expanded clone.

CDR3: CASSVDRQETQYF
DNA: TGTGCCAGCAGCGTTGACAGACAAGAGACCCAGTACTTC
V: TRBV2
size: NA
J: TRBJ2-5
D: NA

CDR3: CASSWAGTSVVAEQFF
DNA: TGTGCCAGCAGTTGGGCCGGGACTAGTGTAGTCGCTGAGCAGTTCTTC
V: TRBV6-5
size: NA
J: TRBJ2-1
D: TRBD2

CDR3: CASSLAWGDVGDRVPPSYNEQFF
DNA: TGTGCCAGCAGCTTAGCTTGGGGAGACGTGGGGGACAGGGTCCCACCGTCCTACAATGAGCAGTTCTTC
V: TRBV11-1
size: few
J: TRBJ2-1
D: TRBD1

CDR3: CASTPLSGTGYHEQYF
DNA: TGTGCCAGCACTCCCCTCTCCGGGACAGGGTATCACGAGCAGTACTTC
V: TRBV6-5
size: NA
J: TRBJ2-7
D: TRBD1

CDR3: CSAEPGQGSNEQFF
DNA: TGCAGTGCTGAACCGGGACAGGGCTCGAATGAGCAGTTCTTC
V: TRBV20-1
size: NA
J: TRBJ2-1
D: TRBD1

CDR3: CATRSAWAGQQFF
DNA: TGTGCCACCAGAAGCGCCTGGGCCGGACAGCAGTTCTTC
V: TRBV15
size: few
J: TRBJ2-1
D: NA

CDR3: CSVIRLDRPSTDTQYF
DNA: TGCAGCGTTATTCGGCTTGACAGACCTAGCACAGATACGCAGTATTTT
V: TRBV29-1
size: few
J: TRBJ2-3
D: NA

CDR3: CASSPNGQETQYF
DNA: TGTGCCAGCTCACCAAACGGCCAAGAGACCCAGTACTTC
V: TRBV18
size: once
J: TRBJ2-5
D: NA

CDR3: CSVEGVRRETQYF
DNA: TGCAGCGTCGAAGGTGTTAGGAGGGAGACCCAGTACTTC
V: TRBV29-1
size: few
J: TRBJ2-5
D: NA

CDR3: CASSLARGLRLCEQFF
DNA: TGTGCCAGCAGCTTAGCGAGGGGTCTTCGATTATGTGAGCAGTTCTTC
V: TRBV7-4
size: once
J: TRBJ2-1
D: NA

CDR3: CASSPHDGYTF
DNA: TGTGCCAGCAGTCCCCATGATGGCTACACCTTC
V: TRBV6-2/TRBV6-3
size: NA
J: TRBJ1-2
D: NA

CDR3: CASSLEGGELKVIGYTF
DNA: TGTGCCAGCTCCTTGGAGGGCGGAGAACTCAAAGTAATTGGCTACACCTTC
V: TRBV18
size: few
J: TRBJ1-2
D: NA

CDR3: CAWSPTVNNEQFF
DNA: TGTGCCTGGAGTCCCACTGTTAACAATGAGCAGTTCTTC
V: TRBV30
size: NA
J: TRBJ2-1
D: NA

CDR3: CASSLEEGRGSIGYTF
DNA: TGCGCCAGCAGCTTGGAAGAAGGCAGGGGGTCTATTGGCTACACCTTC
V: TRBV5-1
size: many
J: TRBJ1-2
D: TRBD1

CDR3: CSAIGWTYNEQFF
DNA: TGCAGTGCTATAGGATGGACCTACAATGAGCAGTTCTTC
V: TRBV20-1
size: NA
J: TRBJ2-1
D: NA

CDR3: CSARPSGTRDNEQFF
DNA: TGCAGTGCTAGACCTAGCGGGACTCGGGACAATGAGCAGTTCTTC
V: TRBV20-1
size: NA
J: TRBJ2-1
D: TRBD2

CDR3: CASSQGLAGARDTQYF
DNA: TGTGCCAGCAGCCAAGGACTAGCGGGGGCAAGGGATACGCAGTATTTT
V: TRBV4-2
size: few
J: TRBJ2-3
D: TRBD2

CDR3: CASSYALADLGGNEQFF
DNA: TGTGCCAGCAGTTACGCCCTAGCGGATTTGGGGGGCAATGAGCAGTTCTTC
V: TRBV6-5
size: NA
J: TRBJ2-1
D: TRBD2

CDR3: CASSLDPLGGTQYF
DNA: TGCGCCAGCAGCTTGGACCCCTTGGGCGGGACCCAGTACTTC
V: TRBV5-1
size: NA
J: TRBJ2-5
D: NA

CDR3: CASSQAPAAPWDEQYF
DNA: TGTGCCAGCAGCCAAGCTCCGGCGGCCCCCTGGGATGAGCAGTACTTC
V: TRBV14
size: NA
J: TRBJ2-5
D: NA

CDR3: CASETPYAKNIQYF
DNA: TGTGCCAGCGAGACACCCTACGCCAAAAACATTCAGTACTTC
V: TRBV6-2/TRBV6-3
size: NA
J: TRBJ2-4
D: NA

CDR3: CASSQDPTGTSYEQYF
DNA: TGCGCCAGCAGCCAAGACCCGACCGGTACCTCCTACGAGCAGTACTTC
V: TRBV4-3
size: few
J: TRBJ2-7
D: NA

CDR3: CASSPEFVTHEQYF
DNA: TGTGCCAGCAGCCCTGAGTTTGTGACCCACGAGCAGTACTTC
V: TRBV7-2
size: few
J: TRBJ2-7
D: NA

CDR3: CSASMPPDTGELFF
DNA: TGCAGTGCTAGTATGCCGCCAGACACCGGGGAGCTGTTTTTT
V: TRBV20-1
size: NA
J: TRBJ2-2
D: NA

CDR3: CASSPRVAAYSYEQYF
DNA: TGTGCCAGCAGCCCCCGTGTGGCAGCGTACTCCTACGAGCAGTACTTC
V: TRBV7-2
size: NA
J: TRBJ2-7
D: NA

CDR3: CASSHEGGTFYEQYF
DNA: TGTGCCAGCAGCCACGAAGGGGGGACTTTCTACGAGCAGTACTTC
V: TRBV4-2
size: few
J: TRBJ2-7
D: NA